Each of the 16 T cell receptor beta chains below was sequenced from the same sample in a study of early T cells in non-severe SARS-CoV-2 infection. TCRdb called the 5' RACE reads again in MiXCR, with one record for every CDR3 protein. The sample holds some 50,000 distinct CDR3 sequences, roughly 9% seen once. The material was whole blood, obtained at baseline. The receptor source for this set is an adult who was a healthcare worker with PCR-confirmed SARS-CoV-2 infection or an uninfected control (not recorded which).

This clonotype was recorded a few times. CDR3 protein: CASSQDGPRYNEQFF. CDR3 nucleotide sequence: TGCGCCAGCAGCCAAGACGGGCCCCGCTACAATGAGCAGTTCTTC. The chain links TRBV4-1 to TRBJ2-1, with no clear D. This CDR3 comprises 15 residues. CDR1 and CDR2 (germline): MGHRA, YSYEKL. V dropped 0 bases and J dropped 3 bases, with 9 bases sitting between them.

This clonotype was recorded at least ten times. V and J are TRBV29-1 and TRBJ2-2; a possible D gene is TRBD2 (6 bases). CDR3 length: 12 amino acids. Trimming shortened V by 7 bases and J by 1 base, and 7 bases separated the two germline ends. Germline V gives CDR1 SQVTM, CDR2 ANQGSEA. The CDR3 region has the DNA TGCAGCGCCGGGGGGAACACCGGGGAGCTGTTTTTT. It is translated as CSAGGNTGELFF.

There are a few counts of this clonotype. This chain links TRBV11-2 with TRBJ2-1; 7 bases agree with TRBD1. CDR1 is SGHAT and CDR2 is FQNNGV in the germline V gene. J gave up 10 bases and V 5 bases, and 8 bases lay outside the gene matches. The CDR3 has 13 amino acids. The CDR3 coding sequence is TGTGCCAGCAGCGTTCGACAGGGCAGGGAGCAGTTCTTC. Amino acid sequence: CASSVRQGREQFF.

This clonotype was counted a few times. The chain recombines TRBV2 with TRBJ2-1; 10 bases fit TRBD2. Losses at the gene ends were 2 bases for V and 9 bases for J; bases not matched to a gene: 4. CDR3 length equals 14 residues. Germline values: CDR1 SNHLY, CDR2 FYNNEI. The CDR3 reads CASSETSGAFEQFF. The CDR3 DNA is TGTGCCAGCAGTGAAACTAGCGGGGCCTTTGAGCAGTTCTTC.

This clonotype was observed at least ten times. V gene TRBV3-1 combines with J gene TRBJ2-4, with a weak D call TRBD1 (5 bases). Germline V gene data show CDR1 as LGHDT and CDR2 as YNNKEL (reference sequence). The V gene lost 6 bases and the J gene lost 0 bases, with 21 bases spanning the gap. The CDR3 is made up of 18 amino acids. The CDR3 region has the DNA TGTGCCAGCAGTGTAAACAGGATGGATTATCTAGCCAAAAACATTCAGTACTTC. Its translation is CASSVNRMDYLAKNIQYF.

Many counts were recorded for this clonotype. The chain combines TRBV29-1 with TRBJ1-2, with D unresolved. Germline V gene data show CDR1 as SQVTM and CDR2 as ANQGSEA. V was pared by 2 bases and J by 1 base, with 5 bases between. The CDR3 has 12 residues. CDR3 DNA sequence: TGCAGCGTTGAAAGGAATAACTATGGCTACACCTTC. Its translation: CSVERNNYGYTF.

V usage is TRBV20-1 and J usage is TRBJ2-3, with D possibly being TRBD1 (6 bases). The CDR3 is made up of 13 amino acids. Germline V gives CDR1 DFQATT, CDR2 SNEGSKA (reference sequence). Deletions cut 5 bases from V and 0 bases from J, with 9 bases between. The CDR3 DNA is TGCAGTGCTCAGGGGTCTAGCACAGATACGCAGTATTTT. Its translation: CSAQGSSTDTQYF.

This clonotype was recorded many times. The gene calls are TRBV7-9 and TRBJ1-1; no definite D call. CDR3 length equals 10 residues. The germline V and J ends were trimmed by 2 bases and 5 bases, with 0 bases remaining between them. Germline V gene sequence: CDR1 SEHNR, CDR2 FQNEAQ (reference sequence). Here the CDR3 DNA reads TGTGCCAGCAGCTTAACTGAAGCTTTCTTT. Its translation: CASSLTEAFF.

This clonotype was counted only a few times. V and J are TRBV9 and TRBJ2-7, with D unresolved. CDR3 size: 14 residues. The V end lost 3 bases, the J end lost 2 bases, and 12 bases lay between the germline ends. Germline V gives CDR1 SGDLS, CDR2 YYNGEE. The CDR3 coding sequence is TGTGCCAGCAGCGCGTCGGGCCTAACCTACGAGCAGTACTTC. This gives the protein CASSASGLTYEQYF.

This clonotype was recorded at least ten times. The rearrangement links TRBV30 to TRBJ1-2, with D possibly being TRBD1 (5 bases). This CDR3 comprises 16 residues. V was clipped by 0 bases and J by 1 base, with 15 bases between them. Germline loops: CDR1 GTSNPN, CDR2 SVGIG (reference sequence). In DNA, the CDR3 is TGTGCCTGGAGTGTAAATCGCCGTGGGGGTAACTATGGCTACACCTTC. It encodes CAWSVNRRGGNYGYTF.

The chain recombines TRBV11-2 with TRBJ1-1; no definite D call. CDR1 is SGHAT and CDR2 is FQNNGV in the germline V gene. V dropped 4 bases and J dropped 1 base, with 4 bases sitting between them. The CDR3 contains 12 residues. CDR3 bases: TGTGCCAGCAGCTGGGGGAACACTGAAGCTTTCTTT. Protein sequence: CASSWGNTEAFF.

This clonotype has ten or more counts. This rearrangement joins TRBV20-1 to TRBJ2-6; no clear D. The CDR3 runs 15 residues. The germline V gene encodes CDR1 DFQATT and CDR2 SNEGSKA (reference sequence). The germline V and J ends were trimmed by 0 bases and 1 base, with 7 bases remaining between them. CDR3: CSARERPSGANVLTF. For the CDR3, the DNA is TGCAGTGCTAGAGAAAGGCCATCTGGGGCCAACGTCCTGACTTTC.

The V gene is TRBV6-6, the J gene TRBJ2-7, with TRBD1 matching over 9 bases. CDR1 is MNHNY and CDR2 is SVGAGI in the germline V gene (reference sequence). This CDR3 comprises 16 residues. Trimming cost V 5 bases and J 1 base; bases outside gene matches: 9. The CDR3 spells CASSPVSGQGSYEQYF. As DNA, the CDR3 is TGTGCCAGCAGTCCCGTCAGCGGACAGGGGTCCTACGAGCAGTACTTC.

This clonotype has ten or more counts. V is TRBV6-5 and J is TRBJ2-7, with no clear D. Trimming took 6 bases from V and 3 from J, leaving 9 bases between them. The germline V gene has CDR1 MNHEY and CDR2 SVGAGI. This CDR3 is 12 amino acids long. In nucleotides, the CDR3 is TGTGCCAGCAGCGCAGCAGGCTACGAGCAGTACTTC. It translates to CASSAAGYEQYF.

This clonotype occurred a few times. The chain uses TRBV19 and TRBJ1-1; D is unresolved. Germline V gene data show CDR1 as LNHDA and CDR2 as SQIVND (reference sequence). The V end lost 4 bases, the J end lost 5 bases, and 11 bases lay between the germline ends. The CDR3 spans 13 residues. CDR3 amino acids: CASSRIFGTEAFF. In DNA form, the CDR3 reads TGTGCCAGTAGTAGGATATTTGGGACTGAAGCTTTCTTT.

The gene calls are TRBV9 and TRBJ2-3; D unclear. Per the germline V gene, CDR1 is SGDLS and CDR2 is YYNGEE. This CDR3 comprises 14 residues. V shed 2 bases and J shed 4 bases, with 11 bases lying between them. CDR3 sequence (DNA): TGTGCCAGCAGCGTTGACCCGGAAGCAGATACGCAGTATTTT. Its translation: CASSVDPEADTQYF.